A single sample gave rise to the 26 T cell receptor beta chains below, sequenced in a study of blood T cell repertoires in COVID-19. Assay used: immunoSEQ multiplex PCR; TCRdb lists only in-frame clones, some missing. The sample shows about 410,000 clones, approximately 90% of them seen only once. Sequencing input: peripheral blood. Receptors originate from a woman aged 25 to 39 with active or convalescent COVID-19.

The chain carries TRBV27 and TRBJ2-1, with 7 bases identical to TRBD2. CDR1 is MNHEY and CDR2 is SMNVEV in the germline V gene (reference sequence). The V gene end was trimmed by 0 bases and the J gene end by 4 bases; junction bases not matched to a gene: 6. The CDR3 covers 16 residues. DNA for the CDR3: TGTGCCAGCAGTTTATCGCAGCTAGCGGCTTACAATGAGCAGTTCTTC. It specifies CASSLSQLAAYNEQFF.

The V gene is TRBV4-2, the J gene TRBJ2-3; no reliable D call. The CDR3 is made up of 13 amino acids. Trimming removed 0 bases from V and 4 bases from J, with 5 bases in between. Germline CDR1 and CDR2: LGHNA and YNFKEQ. The CDR3 bases are TGTGCCAGCAGCCAAGAAAGCGCAGATACGCAGTATTTT. This gives the protein CASSQESADTQYF.

V and J are TRBV5-4 and TRBJ2-4; TRBD1 agrees at 9 bases. The CDR3 length is 18 residues. Germline loops: CDR1 SGHNT, CDR2 YYREEE (reference sequence). J gave up 3 bases and V 4 bases, and 14 bases lay outside the gene matches. Written as DNA, the CDR3 is TGTGCCAGCAGCCCCGCGTCTAGGACAGGGGATATCAAAAACATTCAGTACTTC. Translated: CASSPASRTGDIKNIQYF.

The V gene is TRBV13, the J gene TRBJ2-7; 7 nucleotides align to TRBD1. The V gene's germline CDR1 is PRHDT and CDR2 FYEKMQ (reference sequence). The CDR3 loop spans 15 amino acids. The V and J ends lost 2 bases and 0 bases, in that order; junction bases with no gene match: 4. CDR3 sequence reads: CASSLWGTVSYEQYF. Here the CDR3 DNA reads TGTGCCAGCAGCTTATGGGGGACAGTCTCCTACGAGCAGTACTTC.

The rearrangement uses TRBV7-9 and TRBJ2-1, with a weak D call TRBD2 (5 bases). Germline CDR1 is SEHNR and CDR2 is FQNEAQ (reference sequence). Deletions cut 8 bases from V and 7 bases from J, with 18 bases between. The CDR3 contains 14 residues. The CDR3 DNA follows: TGTGCCAGCCGTTTAGGTCGCCCGGGAAATGAGCAGTTCTTC. Amino acid sequence: CASRLGRPGNEQFF. Based on the CDR3 plus reference TRBV7-9 and TRBJ2-1, the full variable domain is DTGVSQNPRHKITKRGQNVTFRCDPISEHNRLYWYRQTLGQGPEFLTYFQNEAQLEKSRLLSDRFSAERPKGSFSTLEIQRTEQGDSAMYLCASRLGRPGNEQFFGPGTRLTVL.

V gene TRBV7-9 combines with J gene TRBJ2-5, with D perhaps matching TRBD1 (6 bases). V was shortened by 2 bases and J by 3 bases, with 10 bases between the two germline ends. The germline gives CDR1 SEHNR, CDR2 FQNEAQ (reference sequence). The CDR3 totals 14 residues. The CDR3 coding sequence is TGTGCCAGCAGCTTATGGGACATTGAAGAGACCCAGTACTTC. Amino acid sequence: CASSLWDIEETQYF. Complete variable domain (other parts from reference TRBV7-9 and TRBJ2-5): DTGVSQNPRHKITKRGQNVTFRCDPISEHNRLYWYRQTLGQGPEFLTYFQNEAQLEKSRLLSDRFSAERPKGSFSTLEIQRTEQGDSAMYLCASSLWDIEETQYFGPGTRLLVL.

The chain joins TRBV5-1 to TRBJ1-2; 11 bases are a match to TRBD1. The CDR3 length is 14 residues. The V gene end was trimmed by 4 bases and the J gene end by 5 bases; junction bases not matched to a gene: 4. The germline V gene encodes CDR1 SGHRS and CDR2 YFSETQ. The CDR3 DNA reads as TGCGCCAGCAGCCCAGGACAGGGGGCTTATGGCTACACCTTC. Protein: CASSPGQGAYGYTF.

The chain employs TRBV5-1 and TRBJ1-1, with a tentative D call TRBD1 (6 bases). V was shortened by 0 bases and J by 6 bases, with 15 bases between the two germline ends. The V gene's germline CDR1 is SGHRS and CDR2 YFSETQ. The CDR3 runs to 15 residues. The CDR3 DNA is TGCGCCAGCAGCTTGGAGGGGGGGCCGAGGGCTGAAGCTTTCTTT. This sequence encodes CASSLEGGPRAEAFF.

The chain couples TRBV4-1 to TRBJ1-4; D not resolved. In germline, CDR1 is MGHRA, CDR2 YSYEKL. The ends were cut back, 6 bases at V and 4 bases at J, with 18 bases in the middle. CDR3 length: 16 residues. CDR3 bases: TGCGCCAGCAGTCCTAGCCGGGAGAGGAATAATGAAAAACTGTTTTTT. Translated, it gives CASSPSRERNNEKLFF.

The chain recombines TRBV19 with TRBJ2-1, with 11 bases fitting TRBD1. Unmatched junction bases numbered 6, after V lost 10 bases and J lost 4 bases. Germline V gives CDR1 LNHDA, CDR2 SQIVND (reference sequence). The CDR3 runs 14 residues. CDR3 sequence (DNA): TGTGCCACCACCCGGGACAGGGGGTACAATGAGCAGTTCTTC. It translates to CATTRDRGYNEQFF.

The chain recombines TRBV6-5 with TRBJ2-3, with D possibly TRBD2 on 6 matching bases. The germline gives CDR1 MNHEY, CDR2 SVGAGI. V was cut by 2 bases and J by 3 bases, with 12 bases left in between. The CDR3 extends over 15 amino acids. CDR3: CASSYGLARTDTQYF. The CDR3 DNA reads TGTGCCAGCAGTTACGGCCTAGCGAGGACAGATACGCAGTATTTT.

The chain joins TRBV25-1 to TRBJ2-3, with TRBD2 matching over 8 bases. Germline V gives CDR1 MGHDK, CDR2 SYGVNS. J gave up 1 base and V 5 bases, and 2 bases lay outside the gene matches. CDR3 length equals 14 residues. DNA for the CDR3: TGTGCCAGCAGTACGACTAGCGGCACAGATACGCAGTATTTT. It is translated as CASSTTSGTDTQYF.

The V call is TRBV6-2 or TRBV6-3, the J call TRBJ2-1; 13 bases map to TRBD2. V was clipped by 5 bases and J by 6 bases; unmatched bases: 10. Germline assignment: CDR1 MNHEY and CDR2 SVGEGT. There are 17 residues in the CDR3. Here the CDR3 reads CASSASGRTSGSNEQFF. In DNA form, the CDR3 reads TGTGCCAGCAGTGCCTCTGGGAGGACTAGCGGGAGCAATGAGCAGTTCTTC.

This CDR3 reads CASSLDTSGGGTDTQYF. The CDR3 nucleotides read TGCGCCAGCAGCCTGGATACTAGCGGGGGTGGCACAGATACGCAGTATTTT. The chain uses TRBV4-1 and TRBJ2-3, with 11 bases matching TRBD2. Germline loops: CDR1 MGHRA, CDR2 YSYEKL. Trimming cost V 4 bases and J 1 base; bases outside gene matches: 7. The CDR3 is 17 amino acids.

V usage is TRBV4-1 and J usage is TRBJ2-2; 8 positions agree with TRBD2. CDR1 and CDR2 (germline): MGHRA, YSYEKL. Losses at the gene ends were 3 bases for V and 3 bases for J; bases not matched to a gene: 12. The CDR3 contains 18 residues. The CDR3 here is CASSQFPSGGLDTGELFF. The CDR3 nucleotides read TGCGCCAGCAGCCAGTTTCCCAGCGGGGGACTGGACACCGGGGAGCTGTTTTTT.

The chain combines TRBV5-6 with TRBJ1-2, with D maybe TRBD1 (6 bases). In germline, CDR1 is SGHDT, CDR2 YYEEEE. CDR3 length: 15 amino acids. Trimming left V 0 bases short and J 3 bases short, with 12 bases between. CDR3 protein: CASSLEQGTYYGYTF. CDR3 DNA sequence: TGTGCCAGCAGCTTGGAACAGGGCACTTACTATGGCTACACCTTC. Full variable domain (outside the CDR3, taken from reference TRBV5-6 and TRBJ1-2): DAGVTQSPTHLIKTRGQQVTLRCSPKSGHDTVSWYQQALGQGPQFIFQYYEEEERQRGNFPDRFSGHQFPNYSSELNVNALLLGDSALYLCASSLEQGTYYGYTFGSGTRLTVV.

The chain joins TRBV14 to TRBJ1-2; 9 positions match TRBD1. This CDR3 has 15 amino acids. Germline CDR1 reads SGHDN; CDR2 reads FVKESK. With 4 bases clipped from V and 3 bases from J, the junction kept 6 bases outside the gene matches. CDR3 DNA sequence: TGTGCCAGCAGCCCTCGGACAGGGGACGACTATGGCTACACCTTC. It codes for CASSPRTGDDYGYTF.

This clone has only one observation. V gene TRBV4-1 combines with J gene TRBJ2-5, with a weak D call TRBD2 (5 bases). This CDR3 is 14 amino acids long. Germline V gene lookup returns CDR1 MGHRA and CDR2 YSYEKL. V was shortened by 5 bases and J by 0 bases, with 10 bases between the two germline ends. CDR3 nucleotides: TGCGCCAGCAGCAACGGGGTAAACCAAGAGACCCAGTACTTC. Translating it yields CASSNGVNQETQYF.

The V gene is TRBV6-1, the J gene TRBJ1-2; D is unclear. V was cut by 0 bases and J by 6 bases, with 8 bases left in between. CDR1 is MNHNS and CDR2 is SASEGT in the germline V gene. The length of the CDR3 is 13 residues. CDR3 region: CASSEAPGDGYTF. CDR3 nucleotides: TGTGCCAGCAGTGAAGCCCCCGGGGATGGCTACACCTTC.

The chain couples TRBV5-4 to TRBJ1-1; D ambiguous. V was shortened by 1 base and J by 0 bases, with 10 bases between the two germline ends. CDR1 and CDR2 from the germline V gene are SGHNT and YYREEE (reference sequence). This CDR3 spans 15 amino acids. CDR3 amino acids: CASSLREGMNTEAFF. The CDR3 DNA reads TGTGCCAGCAGCTTGCGCGAGGGAATGAACACTGAAGCTTTCTTT.

The table lists this clone with a few counts. V is TRBV5-6 and J is TRBJ2-7, with TRBD1 matching 9 bases. This CDR3 region has 13 residues. V lost 9 bases to trimming and J lost 2 bases; unmatched junction nucleotides: 6. Germline V gives CDR1 SGHDT, CDR2 YYEEEE. The CDR3 DNA follows: TGTGCCACCCCGGGACAGGGACCCTACGAGCAGTACTTC. Amino acids: CATPGQGPYEQYF.

The chain employs TRBV28 and TRBJ1-2; 7 bases are shared with TRBD1. Germline-derived CDR1 and CDR2 are MDHEN and SYDVKM. J was trimmed by 6 bases and V by 6 bases; bases with no gene match: 13. The CDR3 runs to 15 residues. In DNA form, the CDR3 reads TGTGCCAGCAGCTGGGGAACAGGGGCATACGATGGCTACACCTTC. This sequence encodes CASSWGTGAYDGYTF.

This sequence joins TRBV6-1 and TRBJ2-1; perhaps TRBD2 as D (6 bases). Trimming removed 2 bases from V and 7 bases from J, with 12 bases in between. There are 14 residues in the CDR3. Germline V gene sequence: CDR1 MNHNS, CDR2 SASEGT. The CDR3 DNA follows: TGTGCCAGCAGTGAAAATAGCGGAGGGAATGAGCAGTTCTTC. Encoded protein: CASSENSGGNEQFF.

CDR3 protein: CASSLFGTVTNEKLFF. CDR3 bases: TGTGCCAGCAGCTTATTTGGTACAGTCACTAATGAAAAACTGTTTTTT. V is TRBV7-2 and J is TRBJ1-4, with unresolved D. Per germline, CDR1 SGHTA and CDR2 FQGNSA. The V end lost 2 bases, the J end lost 2 bases, and 12 bases lay between the germline ends. This CDR3 has 16 residues. Based on the CDR3 plus reference TRBV7-2 and TRBJ1-4, the full variable domain is GAGVSQSPSNKVTEKGKDVELRCDPISGHTALYWYRQSLGQGLEFLIYFQGNSAPDKSGLPSDRFSAERTGGSVSTLTIQRTQQEDSAVYLCASSLFGTVTNEKLFFGSGTQLSVL.

This chain connects TRBV7-8 to TRBJ2-5, with a possible D match to TRBD1 (7 bases). The germline V gene has CDR1 SGHVS and CDR2 FQNEAQ. V shed 5 bases and J shed 7 bases, with 14 bases lying between them. The CDR3 is 13 residues long. The CDR3: CASSAPGGWTQYF. CDR3 in DNA: TGTGCCAGCAGCGCCCCAGGGGGGTGGACCCAGTACTTC.

The table lists this clone with a count of one. The chain uses TRBV7-8 and TRBJ2-5; 9 bases map to TRBD2. V was pared by 5 bases and J by 4 bases, with 5 bases of the junction left unmatched. Germline assignment: CDR1 SGHVS and CDR2 FQNEAQ. CDR3 length: 14 residues. The CDR3 sequence: CASSIELAGETQYF. CDR3 nucleotide sequence: TGTGCCAGCAGCATCGAACTAGCGGGAGAGACCCAGTACTTC.